The entry that follows covers one TCR beta chain sequence. Some clones are missing from TCRdb's copy, which holds only in-frame ones; the method was immunoSEQ multiplex PCR. This sample has 450,000 or so clones, with 77% found just once. The data were obtained in a study of shared clonotypes between healthy human individuals. Looked up from germline, CDR1 is SGHNT and CDR2 is YENEEA. J gave up 8 bases and V 4 bases, and 11 bases lay outside the gene matches. There are 16 residues in the CDR3. The chain joins TRBV11-3 to TRBJ2-1; 10 nucleotides line up with TRBD2. The sequenced sample was PBMCs. The clonotype comes from a woman in her thirties or forties in good health. Some clones in this sample may be carry-over from other donors' samples. This chain's CDR3 is CASSSGISGRVDEQFF. The CDR3, as DNA: TGTGCCAGCAGCTCCGGGATCAGCGGGAGGGTCGATGAGCAGTTCTTC. Full variable domain (rest looked up from reference TRBV11-3 and TRBJ2-1): EAGVVQSPRYKIIEKKQPVAFWCNPISGHNTLYWYLQNLGQGPELLIRYENEEAVDDSQLPKDRFSAERLKGVDSTLKIQPAELGDSAVYLCASSSGISGRVDEQFFGPGTRLTVL.